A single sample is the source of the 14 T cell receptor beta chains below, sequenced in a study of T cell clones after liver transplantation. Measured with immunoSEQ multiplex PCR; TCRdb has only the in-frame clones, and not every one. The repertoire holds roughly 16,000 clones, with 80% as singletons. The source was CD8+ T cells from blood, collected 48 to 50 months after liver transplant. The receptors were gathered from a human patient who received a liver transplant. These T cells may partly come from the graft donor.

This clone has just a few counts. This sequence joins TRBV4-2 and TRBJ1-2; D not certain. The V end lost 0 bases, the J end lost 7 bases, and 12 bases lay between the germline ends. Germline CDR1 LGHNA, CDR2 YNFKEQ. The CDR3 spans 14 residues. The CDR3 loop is CASSQELQLGGYTF. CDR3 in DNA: TGTGCCAGCAGCCAAGAGTTACAGCTGGGTGGCTACACCTTC.

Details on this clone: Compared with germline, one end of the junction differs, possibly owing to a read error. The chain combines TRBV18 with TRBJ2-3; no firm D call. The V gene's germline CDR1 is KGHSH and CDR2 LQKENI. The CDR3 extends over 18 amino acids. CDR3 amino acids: CASSPLILGRADTDTQYF. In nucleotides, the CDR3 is TGTGCCAGCTCTCCACTTATCCTAGGTAGGGCAGACACAGATACGCAGTATTTT.

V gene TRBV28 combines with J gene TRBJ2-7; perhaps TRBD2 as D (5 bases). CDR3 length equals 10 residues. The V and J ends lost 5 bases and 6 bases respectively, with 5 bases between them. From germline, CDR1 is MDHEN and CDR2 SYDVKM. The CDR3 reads CASSRGEQYF. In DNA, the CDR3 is TGTGCCAGCAGTCGGGGCGAGCAGTACTTC.

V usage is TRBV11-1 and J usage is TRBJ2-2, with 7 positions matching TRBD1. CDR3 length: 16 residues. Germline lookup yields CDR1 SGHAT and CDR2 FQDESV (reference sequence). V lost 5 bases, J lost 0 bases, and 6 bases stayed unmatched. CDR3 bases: TGTGCCAGCAGCCCCCCCGGGACAGCGAACACCGGGGAGCTGTTTTTT. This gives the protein CASSPPGTANTGELFF.

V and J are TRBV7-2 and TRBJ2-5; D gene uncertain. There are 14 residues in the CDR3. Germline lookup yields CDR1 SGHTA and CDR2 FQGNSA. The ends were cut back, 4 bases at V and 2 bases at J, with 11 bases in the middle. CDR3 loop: CASSWVNVQETQYF. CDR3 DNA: TGTGCCAGCAGCTGGGTGAATGTACAAGAGACCCAGTACTTC.

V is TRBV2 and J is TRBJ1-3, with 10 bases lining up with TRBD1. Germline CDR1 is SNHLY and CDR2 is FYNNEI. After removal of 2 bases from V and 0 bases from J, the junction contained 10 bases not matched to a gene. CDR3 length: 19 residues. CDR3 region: CASSERGTGVISSGNTIYF. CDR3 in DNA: TGTGCCAGCAGTGAAAGGGGGACAGGGGTTATAAGCTCTGGAAACACCATATATTTT. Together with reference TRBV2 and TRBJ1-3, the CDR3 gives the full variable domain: EPEVTQTPSHQVTQMGQEVILRCVPISNHLYFYWYRQILGQKVEFLVSFYNNEISEKSEIFDDQFSVERPDGSNFTLKIRSTKLEDSAMYFCASSERGTGVISSGNTIYFGEGSWLTVV.

CDR3 coding DNA: TGCGCCAGCAGCCCCCTACTAGCGGGAGTTGTCGATGAGCAGTTCTTC. As protein: CASSPLLAGVVDEQFF. The rearrangement uses TRBV5-1 and TRBJ2-1, with 11 bases that match TRBD2. The CDR3 length is 16 residues. The V gene's germline CDR1 is SGHRS and CDR2 YFSETQ. With V trimmed by 4 bases and J by 8 bases, 11 bases remained unmatched.

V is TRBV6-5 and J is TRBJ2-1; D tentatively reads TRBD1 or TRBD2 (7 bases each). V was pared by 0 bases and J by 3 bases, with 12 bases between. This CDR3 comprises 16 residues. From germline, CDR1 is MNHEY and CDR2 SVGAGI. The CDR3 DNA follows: TGTGCCAGCAGTTACTCGAGCGGGACAGTCTACAATGAGCAGTTCTTC. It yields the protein CASSYSSGTVYNEQFF.

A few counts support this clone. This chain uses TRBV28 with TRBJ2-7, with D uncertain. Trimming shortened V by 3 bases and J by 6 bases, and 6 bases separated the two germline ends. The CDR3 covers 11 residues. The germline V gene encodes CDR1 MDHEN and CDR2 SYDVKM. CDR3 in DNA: TGTGCCAGCAGTTTGTATGGCGAGCAGTACTTC. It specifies CASSLYGEQYF.

This CDR3 reads CASSDSSGSSDEQYF. Here the CDR3 DNA reads TGCGCCAGCAGTGACTCTAGCGGGAGTTCGGACGAGCAGTACTTC. The genes are TRBV10-2 and TRBJ2-7; 10 bases fit TRBD2. The CDR3 covers 15 residues. Germline lookup yields CDR1 WSHSY and CDR2 SAAADI. The ends lost 3 bases at V and 5 bases at J; junction bases unmatched: 7.

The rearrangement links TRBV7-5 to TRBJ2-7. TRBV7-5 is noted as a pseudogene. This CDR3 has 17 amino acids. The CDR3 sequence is CVRSLDTGTESSYEQYF. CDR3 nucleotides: TGTGTCAGAAGCTTAGATACCGGGACGGAGAGCTCCTACGAGCAGTACTTC.

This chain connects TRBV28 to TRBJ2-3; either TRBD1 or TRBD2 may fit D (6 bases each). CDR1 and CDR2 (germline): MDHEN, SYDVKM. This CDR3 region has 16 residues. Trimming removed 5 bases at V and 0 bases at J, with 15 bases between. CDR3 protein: CASSPRGGRSTDTQYF. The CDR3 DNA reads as TGTGCCAGCAGTCCCCGAGGGGGGCGGAGCACAGATACGCAGTATTTT.

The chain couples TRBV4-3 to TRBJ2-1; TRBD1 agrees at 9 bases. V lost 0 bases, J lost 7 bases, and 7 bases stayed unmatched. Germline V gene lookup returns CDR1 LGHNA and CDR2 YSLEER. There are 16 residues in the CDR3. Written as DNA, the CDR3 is TGCGCCAGCAGCCAAGATCCGGGACAGGGAGCGAATGAGCAGTTCTTC. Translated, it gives CASSQDPGQGANEQFF.

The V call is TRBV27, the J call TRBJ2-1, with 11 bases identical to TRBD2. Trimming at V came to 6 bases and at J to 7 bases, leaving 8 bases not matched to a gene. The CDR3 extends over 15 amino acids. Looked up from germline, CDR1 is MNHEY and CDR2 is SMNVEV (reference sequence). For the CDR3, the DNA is TGTGCCAGCAGAATACTAGCGGGAGTCGGTAATGAGCAGTTCTTC. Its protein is CASRILAGVGNEQFF.